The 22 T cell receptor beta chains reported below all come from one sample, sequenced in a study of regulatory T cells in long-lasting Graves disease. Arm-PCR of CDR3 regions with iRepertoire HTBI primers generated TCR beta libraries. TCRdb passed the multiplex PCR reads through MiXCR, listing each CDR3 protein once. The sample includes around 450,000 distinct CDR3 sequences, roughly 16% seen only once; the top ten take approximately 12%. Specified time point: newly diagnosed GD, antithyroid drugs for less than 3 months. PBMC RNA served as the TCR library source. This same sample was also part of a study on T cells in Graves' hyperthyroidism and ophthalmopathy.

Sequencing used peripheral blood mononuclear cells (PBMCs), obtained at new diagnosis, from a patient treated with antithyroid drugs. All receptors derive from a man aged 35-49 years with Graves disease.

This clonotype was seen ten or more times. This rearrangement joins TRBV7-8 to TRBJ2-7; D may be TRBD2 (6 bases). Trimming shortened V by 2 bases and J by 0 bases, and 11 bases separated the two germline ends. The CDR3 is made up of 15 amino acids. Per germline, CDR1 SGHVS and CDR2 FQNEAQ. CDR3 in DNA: TGTGCCAGCAGCTTATCTCAGGACTACTCCTACGAGCAGTACTTC. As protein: CASSLSQDYSYEQYF. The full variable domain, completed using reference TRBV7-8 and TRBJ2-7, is GAGVSQSPRYKVAKRGQDVALRCDPISGHVSLFWYQQALGQGPEFLTYFQNEAQLDKSGLPSDRFFAERPEGSVSTLKIQRTQQEDSAVYLCASSLSQDYSYEQYFGPGTRLTVT.

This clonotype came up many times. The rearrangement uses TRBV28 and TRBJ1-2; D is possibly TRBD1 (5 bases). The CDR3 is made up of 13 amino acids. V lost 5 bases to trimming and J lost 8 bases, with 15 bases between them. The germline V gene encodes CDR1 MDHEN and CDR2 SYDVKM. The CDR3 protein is CASSASGAPGYTF. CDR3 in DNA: TGTGCCAGCAGTGCCTCCGGGGCCCCAGGCTACACCTTC.

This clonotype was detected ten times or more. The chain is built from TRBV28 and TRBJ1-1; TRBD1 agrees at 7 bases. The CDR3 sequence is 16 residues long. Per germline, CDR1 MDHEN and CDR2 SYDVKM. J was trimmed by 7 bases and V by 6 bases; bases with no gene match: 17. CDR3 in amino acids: CASSYLGTAALHEAFF. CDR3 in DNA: TGTGCCAGCAGCTACCTCGGGACAGCGGCACTTCATGAAGCTTTCTTT.

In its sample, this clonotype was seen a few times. Here the CDR3 DNA reads TGTGCCAGCAGCCGACAGGTTTTGGGGACCTACGAGCAGTACTTC. Translation: CASSRQVLGTYEQYF. The chain uses TRBV11-2 and TRBJ2-7; tentative D call: TRBD1 (6 bases). Trimming took 5 bases from V and 2 from J, leaving 16 bases between them. There are 15 residues in the CDR3. Germline CDR1 and CDR2: SGHAT and FQNNGV.

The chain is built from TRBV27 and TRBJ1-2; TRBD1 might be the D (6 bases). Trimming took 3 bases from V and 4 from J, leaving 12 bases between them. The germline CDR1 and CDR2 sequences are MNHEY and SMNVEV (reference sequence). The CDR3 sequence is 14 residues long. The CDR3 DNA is TGTGCCAGCAGTTTCACAGGGACCAGCTATGGCTACACCTTC. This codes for CASSFTGTSYGYTF.

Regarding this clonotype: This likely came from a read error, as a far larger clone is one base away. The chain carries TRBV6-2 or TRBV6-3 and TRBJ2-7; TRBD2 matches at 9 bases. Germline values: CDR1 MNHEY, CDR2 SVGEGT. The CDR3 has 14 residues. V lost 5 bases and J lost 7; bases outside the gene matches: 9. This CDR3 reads CASSLSGRGHEQYF. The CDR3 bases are TGTGCCAGCAGTCTTAGCGGGAGAGGGCATGAGCAGTACTTC.

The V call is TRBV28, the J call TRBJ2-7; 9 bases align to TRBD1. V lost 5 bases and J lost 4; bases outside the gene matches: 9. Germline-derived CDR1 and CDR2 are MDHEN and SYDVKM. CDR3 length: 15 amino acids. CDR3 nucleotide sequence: TGTGCCAGCAGTGTCACCGGGACAGGGTATTACGAGCAGTACTTC. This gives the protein CASSVTGTGYYEQYF.

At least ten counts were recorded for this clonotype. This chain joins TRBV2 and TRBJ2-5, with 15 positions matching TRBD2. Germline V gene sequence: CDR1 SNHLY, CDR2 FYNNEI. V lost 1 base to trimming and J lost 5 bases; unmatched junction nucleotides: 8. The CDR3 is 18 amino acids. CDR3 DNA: TGTGCCAGCAGTGAAGGGACTAGCGGGAGGGGGAGGAGGGAGACCCAGTACTTC. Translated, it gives CASSEGTSGRGRRETQYF.

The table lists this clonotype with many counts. This chain's CDR3 is CASSPGLAGVYEQFF. In DNA form, the CDR3 reads TGCGCCAGCAGCCCGGGACTAGCGGGAGTCTATGAGCAGTTCTTC. The J gene is TRBJ2-1, the V gene TRBV5-1; 14 bases are shared with TRBD2. Losses at the gene ends were 4 bases for V and 8 bases for J; bases not matched to a gene: 5. Germline loops: CDR1 SGHRS, CDR2 YFSETQ. There are 15 residues in the CDR3.

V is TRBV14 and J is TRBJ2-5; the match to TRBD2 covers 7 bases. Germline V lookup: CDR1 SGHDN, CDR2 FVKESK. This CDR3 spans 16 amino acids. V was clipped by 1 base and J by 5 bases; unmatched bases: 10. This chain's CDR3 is CASSQVRTRLKETQYF. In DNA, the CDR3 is TGTGCCAGCAGCCAAGTAAGGACTAGGCTAAAGGAGACCCAGTACTTC.

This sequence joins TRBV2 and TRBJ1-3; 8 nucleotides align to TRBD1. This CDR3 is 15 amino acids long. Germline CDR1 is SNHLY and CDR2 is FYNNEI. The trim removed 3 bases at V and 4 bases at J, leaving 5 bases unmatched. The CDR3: CASSEDRADGNTIYF. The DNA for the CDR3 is TGTGCCAGCAGTGAGGACAGGGCGGACGGAAACACCATATATTTT.

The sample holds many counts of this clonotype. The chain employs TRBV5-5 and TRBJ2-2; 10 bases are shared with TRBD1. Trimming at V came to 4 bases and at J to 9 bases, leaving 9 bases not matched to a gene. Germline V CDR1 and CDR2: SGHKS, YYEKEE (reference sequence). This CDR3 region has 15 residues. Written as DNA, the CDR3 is TGTGCCAGCAGCCAGACGACAGGGGGCTTTCGGGAGCTGTTTTTT. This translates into CASSQTTGGFRELFF.

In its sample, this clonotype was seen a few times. The CDR3 DNA follows: TGTGCCAGCAGTTCATCTGAGGGGAGGGCTGGGAATGAGCAGTTCTTC. Protein sequence: CASSSSEGRAGNEQFF. The rearrangement joins TRBV12-3 or TRBV12-4 to TRBJ2-1; 7 bases are shared with TRBD2. This CDR3 comprises 16 residues. J lost 7 bases, V lost 4 bases, and 13 bases had no gene match.

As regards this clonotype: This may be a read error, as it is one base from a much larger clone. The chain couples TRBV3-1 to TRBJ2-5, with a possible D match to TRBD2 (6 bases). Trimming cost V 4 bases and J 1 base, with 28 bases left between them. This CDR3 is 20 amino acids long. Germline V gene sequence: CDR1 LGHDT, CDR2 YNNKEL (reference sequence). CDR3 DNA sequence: TGTGCCAGCAGCCCGACGGGGACGTTTGGAGGGAATGGGGGCCAAGAGACCCAGTACTTC. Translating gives CASSPTGTFGGNGGQETQYF.

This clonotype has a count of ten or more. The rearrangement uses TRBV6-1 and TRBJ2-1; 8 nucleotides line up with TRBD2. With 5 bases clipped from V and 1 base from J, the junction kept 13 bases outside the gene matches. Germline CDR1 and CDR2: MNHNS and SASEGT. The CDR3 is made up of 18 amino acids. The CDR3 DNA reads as TGTGCCAGCAGTCAAACCCTAGGGCGCGGGAGGTCCTACAATGAGCAGTTCTTC. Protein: CASSQTLGRGRSYNEQFF.

The chain's CDR3 is CATSDRLGTGSTSREGRHNEQFF. As DNA, the CDR3 is TGTGCCACCAGTGATAGACTAGGGACAGGGTCAACTTCGCGGGAGGGCCGACACAATGAGCAGTTCTTC. The V call is TRBV24-1, the J call TRBJ2-1; D is tentatively TRBD1 or TRBD2 (9 bases each). Germline-derived CDR1 and CDR2 are KGHDR and SFDVKD. V shed 3 bases and J shed 5 bases, with 37 bases lying between them. This CDR3 is 23 amino acids long.

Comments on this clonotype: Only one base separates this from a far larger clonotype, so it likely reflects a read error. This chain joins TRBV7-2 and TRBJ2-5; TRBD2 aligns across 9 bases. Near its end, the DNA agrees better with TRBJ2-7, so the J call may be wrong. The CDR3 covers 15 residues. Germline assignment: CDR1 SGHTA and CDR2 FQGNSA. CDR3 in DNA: TGTGCCAGCAGCTTAGGCCCCAGCGGGAGGTACGAGCAGTACTTC. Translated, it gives CASSLGPSGRYEQYF.

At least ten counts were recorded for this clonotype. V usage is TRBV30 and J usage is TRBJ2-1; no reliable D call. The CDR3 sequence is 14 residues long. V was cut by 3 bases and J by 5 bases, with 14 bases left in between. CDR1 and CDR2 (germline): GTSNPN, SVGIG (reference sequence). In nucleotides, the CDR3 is TGTGCCTGGAGGGGCAGCCCCAACCACAATGAGCAGTTCTTC. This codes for CAWRGSPNHNEQFF.

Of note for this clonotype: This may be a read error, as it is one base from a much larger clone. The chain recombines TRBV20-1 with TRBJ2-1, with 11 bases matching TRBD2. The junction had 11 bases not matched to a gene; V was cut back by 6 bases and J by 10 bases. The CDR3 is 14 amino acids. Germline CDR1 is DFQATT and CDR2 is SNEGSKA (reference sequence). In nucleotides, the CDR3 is TGCAGTGCCCTTTCACTAGCGGGAGTGTACGAGCAGTTCTTC. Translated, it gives CSALSLAGVYEQFF.

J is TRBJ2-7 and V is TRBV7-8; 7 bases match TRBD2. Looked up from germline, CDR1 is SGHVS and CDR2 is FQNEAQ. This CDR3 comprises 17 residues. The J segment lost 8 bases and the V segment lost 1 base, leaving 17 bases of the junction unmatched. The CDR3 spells CASSLGEGRVSIVQQYF. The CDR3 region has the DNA TGTGCCAGCAGCTTAGGGGAGGGAAGGGTATCCATTGTTCAGCAGTACTTC.

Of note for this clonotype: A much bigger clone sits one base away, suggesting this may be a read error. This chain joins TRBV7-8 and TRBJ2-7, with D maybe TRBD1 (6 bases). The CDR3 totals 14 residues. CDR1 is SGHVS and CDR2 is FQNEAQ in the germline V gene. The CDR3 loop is CVSSFRDITYEQYF. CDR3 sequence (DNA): TGTGTCAGCAGCTTCCGGGACATAACCTACGAGCAGTACTTC.

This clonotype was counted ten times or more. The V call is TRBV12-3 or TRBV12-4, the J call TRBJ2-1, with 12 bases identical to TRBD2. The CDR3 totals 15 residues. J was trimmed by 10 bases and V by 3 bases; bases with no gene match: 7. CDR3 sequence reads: CASSFSSGRAGEQFF. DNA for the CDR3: TGTGCCAGCAGTTTCTCTAGCGGGAGGGCCGGAGAGCAGTTCTTC.